These 9 T cell receptor beta chains were sequenced from one sample in a study of cytomegalovirus exposure and HLA in healthy donors. This table comes from immunoSEQ multiplex PCR, and its TCRdb copy is limited to in-frame clones, with some not included. This sample carries about 130,000 clones, 89% of them seen once, and the ten largest clones take roughly 1.2%. Sequencing input: PBMCs. These receptors came from a woman aged 18-29 years in good health and CMV-seronegative.

The rearrangement joins TRBV27 to TRBJ1-2; D perhaps matches TRBD1 (5 bases). The CDR3 runs 16 residues. Trimming shortened V by 6 bases and J by 10 bases, and 27 bases separated the two germline ends. Germline CDR1 is MNHEY and CDR2 is SMNVEV (reference sequence). The CDR3 DNA is TGTGCCAGCAGCCCCTGGAGTGGCAGGGACTTCGGGGTCTACACCTTC. The encoded protein is CASSPWSGRDFGVYTF.

The chain carries TRBV2 and TRBJ1-1; D possibly corresponds to TRBD1 (6 bases). The CDR3 consists of 14 residues. Trimming took off 6 bases at V and 3 bases at J, with 14 bases between the two ends. CDR1 and CDR2 (germline): SNHLY, FYNNEI. The CDR3 nucleotides are TGTGCCAGCAGGATGAACAGGGTTCACACTGAAGCTTTCTTT. This codes for CASRMNRVHTEAFF.

The CDR3 coding sequence is TGTGCCAGCAGCCCGGGGTGGGGGCCTAATCAGCCCCAGCATTTT. Protein product: CASSPGWGPNQPQHF. The chain uses TRBV5-6 and TRBJ1-5; maybe TRBD1 (6 bases). V was pared by 4 bases and J by 4 bases, with 15 bases between. Germline lookup yields CDR1 SGHDT and CDR2 YYEEEE. This CDR3 region has 15 residues.

The rearrangement links TRBV7-8 to TRBJ2-2; 11 nucleotides match TRBD2. Germline trimming cut 6 bases from V and 5 bases from J; bases unmatched to any gene: 14. CDR3 size: 18 residues. The germline V gene has CDR1 SGHVS and CDR2 FQNEAQ. The CDR3 region has the DNA TGTGCCAGCAGGGGATACTCACCGGGACTAGCGGAGACCGGGGAGCTGTTTTTT. Its translation is CASRGYSPGLAETGELFF.

CDR3 residues: CASTLPPGLQTEGYTF. The CDR3 nucleotides read TGTGCCAGCACACTGCCTCCGGGACTCCAAACCGAGGGCTACACCTTC. The J gene is TRBJ1-2, the V gene TRBV5-4; possibly TRBD1 for D (5 bases). V lost 6 bases, J lost 8 bases, and 26 bases lay in between. CDR1 and CDR2 (germline): SGHNT, YYREEE (reference sequence). CDR3 length: 16 residues.

The chain is built from TRBV7-9 and TRBJ2-7; no reliable D call. Germline V gene sequence: CDR1 SEHNR, CDR2 FQNEAQ (reference sequence). The CDR3 consists of 13 residues. V lost 5 bases, J lost 2 bases, and 10 bases lay in between. Here the CDR3 reads CASSPWAAYEQYF. The CDR3 DNA sequence: TGTGCCAGCAGCCCCTGGGCTGCCTACGAGCAGTACTTC.

As DNA, the CDR3 is TGTGCCAGCAAGACACAAGGGGAGGGAGCGAATGAGCAGTTCTTC. It yields the protein CASKTQGEGANEQFF. The rearrangement joins TRBV6-1 to TRBJ2-1; 7 bases are a match to TRBD2. The junction had 13 bases not matched to a gene; V was cut back by 7 bases and J by 7 bases. The CDR3 runs 15 residues. CDR1 and CDR2 (germline): MNHNS, SASEGT.

The CDR3: CASSLGGLADYTF. The CDR3 region has the DNA TGCGCCAGCAGCCTGGGGGGGCTGGCTGACTACACCTTC. The rearrangement links TRBV5-1 to TRBJ1-2; D may be TRBD1 (6 bases). The CDR3 spans 13 residues. V was shortened by 4 bases and J by 10 bases, with 17 bases between the two germline ends. The germline V gene has CDR1 SGHRS and CDR2 YFSETQ.

The chain couples TRBV2 to TRBJ2-1; TRBD2 aligns across 9 bases. Trimming at V came to 4 bases and at J to 6 bases, leaving 7 bases not matched to a gene. The CDR3 contains 15 residues. The germline V gene encodes CDR1 SNHLY and CDR2 FYNNEI. The CDR3: CASSVGGGVPNEQFF. CDR3 sequence (DNA): TGTGCCAGCAGTGTTGGCGGGGGGGTCCCCAATGAGCAGTTCTTC.